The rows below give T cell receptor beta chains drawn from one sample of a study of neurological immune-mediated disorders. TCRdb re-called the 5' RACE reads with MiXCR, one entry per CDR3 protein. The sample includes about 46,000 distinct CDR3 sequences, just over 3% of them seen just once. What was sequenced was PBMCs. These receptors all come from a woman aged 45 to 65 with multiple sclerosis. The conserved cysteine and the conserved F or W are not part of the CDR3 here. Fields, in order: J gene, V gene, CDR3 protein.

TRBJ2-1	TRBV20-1	SARAGRTSSSYNEQF
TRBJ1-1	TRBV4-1	ASSQEFPQRRMNTEAF
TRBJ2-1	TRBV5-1	ASSSWDSDSYNEQF
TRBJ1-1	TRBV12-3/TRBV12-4	ASSLFRGRVRTEAF
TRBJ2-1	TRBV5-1	ASKGAGGSYNEQF
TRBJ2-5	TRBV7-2	ASSFNSGTYNEQY
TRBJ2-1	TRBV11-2	ASSSSRSEYLNEQF
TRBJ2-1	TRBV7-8	ASSSRFPDEQF
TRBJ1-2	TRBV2	ASSRGPRYGYT
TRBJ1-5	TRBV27	ASKPREFLDSNQPQH
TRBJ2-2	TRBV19	ASSETWGTGELF
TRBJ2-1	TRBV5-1	ASSTLGGNEQF
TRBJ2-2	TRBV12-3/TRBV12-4	ASRHPSGGADTGELF
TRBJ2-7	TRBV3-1	ASSQARERYEQY
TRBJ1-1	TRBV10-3	AISESNRGVTEAF